This TCR beta chain was captured in a study of T cells after yellow fever vaccination. Study-level background: Those fractions that held only low numbers of cells were prepared using the SMART-Seq v4 Ultra Low Input RNA kit. Study-wide results and caveats: Post-booster repertoires again held most primary-vaccination clones (around 95% CD4, roughly 88% CD8). Overlap between CD4 and CD8 compartments was detected for a small share of clonotypes.

5'RACE template switching added a universal primer site and UMIs to TCR cDNA. TCRdb used MiXCR to reprocess the 5' RACE reads, holding one entry per CDR3 protein. Counted here are about 340,000 distinct CDR3 sequences, roughly 8.7% occurring once; the ten biggest clones make up about a sixth. Germline values: CDR1 SGHRS, CDR2 YFSETQ. V was clipped by 4 bases and J by 1 base, with 12 bases between them. The CDR3 spans 14 residues. With regard to this clonotype: The antigen is undetermined.

The TCR comes from a man aged 18 to 29 who received the YFV17D yellow fever vaccine. The rearrangement links TRBV5-1 to TRBJ2-7; D may be TRBD1 (6 bases). Source: PBMCs, taken on the day of the first yellow fever vaccination. The CDR3 spells CASSLPGQSYEQYF. CDR3 nucleotides: TGCGCCAGCAGCCTACCGGGACAATCCTACGAGCAGTACTTC. The full variable domain, in which reference TRBV5-1 and TRBJ2-7 provide the parts outside the CDR3, is KAGVTQTPRYLIKTRGQQVTLSCSPISGHRSVSWYQQTPGQGLQFLFEYFSETQRNKGNFPGRFSGRQFSNSRSEMNVSTLELGDSALYLCASSLPGQSYEQYFGPGTRLTVT.